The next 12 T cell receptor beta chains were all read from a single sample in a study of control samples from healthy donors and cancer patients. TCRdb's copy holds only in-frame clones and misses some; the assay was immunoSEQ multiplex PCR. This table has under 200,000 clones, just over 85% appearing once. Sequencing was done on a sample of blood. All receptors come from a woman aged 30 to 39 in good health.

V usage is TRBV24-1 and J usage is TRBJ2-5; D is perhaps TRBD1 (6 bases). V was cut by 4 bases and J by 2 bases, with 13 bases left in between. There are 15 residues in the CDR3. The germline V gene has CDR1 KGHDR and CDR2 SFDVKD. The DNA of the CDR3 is TGTGCCACCAGTGAGGCCGGGACAAAGCAAGAGACCCAGTACTTC. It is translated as CATSEAGTKQETQYF.

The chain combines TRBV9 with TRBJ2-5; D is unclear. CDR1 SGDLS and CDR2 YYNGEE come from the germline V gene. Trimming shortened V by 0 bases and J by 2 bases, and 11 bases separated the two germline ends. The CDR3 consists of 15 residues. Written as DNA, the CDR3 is TGTGCCAGCAGCGTAGGTACCGATATACAAGAGACCCAGTACTTC. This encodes CASSVGTDIQETQYF.

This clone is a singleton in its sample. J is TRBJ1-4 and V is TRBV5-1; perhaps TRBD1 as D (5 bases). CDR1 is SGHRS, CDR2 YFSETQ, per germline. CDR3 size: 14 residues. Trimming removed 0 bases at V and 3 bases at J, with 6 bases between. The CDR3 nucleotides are TGCGCCAGCAGCTTGGCCAGGGCTAATGAAAAACTGTTTTTT. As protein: CASSLARANEKLFF. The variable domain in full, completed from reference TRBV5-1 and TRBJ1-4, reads KAGVTQTPRYLIKTRGQQVTLSCSPISGHRSVSWYQQTPGQGLQFLFEYFSETQRNKGNFPGRFSGRQFSNSRSEMNVSTLELGDSALYLCASSLARANEKLFFGSGTQLSVL.

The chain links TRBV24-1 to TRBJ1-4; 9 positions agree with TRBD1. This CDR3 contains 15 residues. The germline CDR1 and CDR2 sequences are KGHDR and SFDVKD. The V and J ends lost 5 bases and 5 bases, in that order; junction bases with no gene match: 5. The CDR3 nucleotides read TGTGCCACCAGTGGGACAGGGGACCGGAATGAAAAACTGTTTTTT. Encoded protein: CATSGTGDRNEKLFF.

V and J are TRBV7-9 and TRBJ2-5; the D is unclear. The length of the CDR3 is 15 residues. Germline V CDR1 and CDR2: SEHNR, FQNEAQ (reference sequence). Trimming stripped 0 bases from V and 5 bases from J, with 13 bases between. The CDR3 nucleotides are TGTGCCAGCAGCTTAGCGCTGGGTGACGGGGAGACCCAGTACTTC. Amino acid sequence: CASSLALGDGETQYF.

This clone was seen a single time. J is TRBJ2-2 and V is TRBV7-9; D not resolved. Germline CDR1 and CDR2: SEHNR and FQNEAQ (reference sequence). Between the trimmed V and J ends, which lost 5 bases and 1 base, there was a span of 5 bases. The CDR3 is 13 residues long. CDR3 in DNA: TGTGCCAGCAGCCCCCAGAACACCGGGGAGCTGTTTTTT. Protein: CASSPQNTGELFF.

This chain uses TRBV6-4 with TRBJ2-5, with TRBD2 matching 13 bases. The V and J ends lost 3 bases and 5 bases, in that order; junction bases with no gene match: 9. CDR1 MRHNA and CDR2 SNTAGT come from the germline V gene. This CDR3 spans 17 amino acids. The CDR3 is CASSDLRTSGSRETQYF. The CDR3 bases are TGTGCCAGCAGTGATCTTAGGACTAGCGGGAGCCGGGAGACCCAGTACTTC.

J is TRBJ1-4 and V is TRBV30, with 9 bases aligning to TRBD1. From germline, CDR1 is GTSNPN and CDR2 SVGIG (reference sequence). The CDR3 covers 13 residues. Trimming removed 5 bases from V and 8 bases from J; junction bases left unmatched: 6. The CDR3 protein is CAWGQGRGEKLFF. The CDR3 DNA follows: TGTGCCTGGGGACAGGGGAGGGGAGAAAAACTGTTTTTT.

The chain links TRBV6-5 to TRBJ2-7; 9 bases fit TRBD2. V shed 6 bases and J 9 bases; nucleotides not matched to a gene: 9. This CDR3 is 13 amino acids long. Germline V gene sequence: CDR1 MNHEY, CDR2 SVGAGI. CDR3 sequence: CASSASAGGVQYV. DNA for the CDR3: TGTGCCAGCAGCGCTTCCGCGGGGGGGGTGCAGTACGTC.

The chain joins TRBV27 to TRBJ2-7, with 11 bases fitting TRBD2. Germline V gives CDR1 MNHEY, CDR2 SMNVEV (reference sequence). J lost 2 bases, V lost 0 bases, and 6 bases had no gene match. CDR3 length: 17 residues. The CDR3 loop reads CASSLSTGTSGTYEQYF. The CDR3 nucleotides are TGTGCCAGCAGTTTATCTACCGGGACTAGCGGAACCTACGAGCAGTACTTC.

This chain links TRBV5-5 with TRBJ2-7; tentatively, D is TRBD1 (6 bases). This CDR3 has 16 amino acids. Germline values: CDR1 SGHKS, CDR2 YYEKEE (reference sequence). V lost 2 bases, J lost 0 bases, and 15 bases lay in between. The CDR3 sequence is CASSLTQGLSSYEQYV. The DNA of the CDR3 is TGTGCCAGCAGCTTAACGCAGGGGTTAAGCTCCTACGAGCAGTACGTC.

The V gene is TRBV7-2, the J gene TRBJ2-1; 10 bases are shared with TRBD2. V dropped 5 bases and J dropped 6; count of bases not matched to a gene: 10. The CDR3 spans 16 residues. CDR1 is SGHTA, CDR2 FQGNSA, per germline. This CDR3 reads CASSATPSGGANEQFF. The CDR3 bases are TGTGCCAGCAGCGCCACGCCTAGCGGGGGTGCCAATGAGCAGTTCTTC.